This TCR beta chain was captured in a study of cytomegalovirus exposure and HLA in healthy donors. Study-wide points: Most TCR sequences were rare, but some public TCRs occurred in many donors. There were 160 or so TCR beta chains listed as cytomegalovirus-associated.

About this clone: What it binds is unknown.

Produced via immunoSEQ multiplex PCR; TCRdb's table is partial and in-frame only. The sample comprises 250,000 or so clones, almost 90% of which are singletons, and about 0.36% rests with the top ten. The CDR3 has 16 residues. V trimming: 1 base; J trimming: 2 bases; junction bases outside the gene matches: 3. CDR1 and CDR2 from the germline V gene are MGHRA and YSYEKL. This sequence was found in a woman between 18 and 29 years old in good health and CMV-seronegative. The sample comprised PBMCs. The chain couples TRBV4-1 to TRBJ2-1; TRBD2 agrees at 9 bases. CDR3 sequence reads: CASSQVAGAAYNEQFF. The CDR3 DNA sequence: TGCGCCAGCAGCCAAGTAGCGGGGGCCGCCTACAATGAGCAGTTCTTC.